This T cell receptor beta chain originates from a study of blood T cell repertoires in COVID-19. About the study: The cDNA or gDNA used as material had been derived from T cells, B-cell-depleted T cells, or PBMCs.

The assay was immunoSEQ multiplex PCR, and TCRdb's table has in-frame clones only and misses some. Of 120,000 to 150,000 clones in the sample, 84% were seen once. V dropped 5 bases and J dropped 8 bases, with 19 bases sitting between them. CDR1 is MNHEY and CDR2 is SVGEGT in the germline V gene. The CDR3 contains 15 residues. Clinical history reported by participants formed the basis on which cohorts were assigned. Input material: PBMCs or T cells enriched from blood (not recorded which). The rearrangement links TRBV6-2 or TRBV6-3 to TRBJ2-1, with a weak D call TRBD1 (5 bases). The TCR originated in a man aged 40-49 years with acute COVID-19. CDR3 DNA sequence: TGTGCCAGCAGTCCGGACCAAGCAGGGCCACATGAGCAGTTCTTC. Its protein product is CASSPDQAGPHEQFF.